Sequencing of this TCR beta chain was carried out in a study of shared clonotypes between healthy human individuals. The CDR3 loop spans 13 amino acids. Trimming stripped 1 base from V and 7 bases from J, with 7 bases between. Germline CDR1 SGHTA, CDR2 FQGTGA. Clones were read by immunoSEQ multiplex PCR, and TCRdb kept only the in-frame ones, dropping some. This table holds about 2.4 million clones, under 95% found once. The sequenced sample consisted of naive CD4+ T cells from PBMCs. Indicated subset: CD45RA+ positively selected. The receptor comes from a man aged 18 to 29 in good health. Some clones in this sample may be carry-over from other donors' samples. V gene TRBV7-3 combines with J gene TRBJ2-2; D gene unclear. CDR3 sequence: CASSLIQDGELFF. The CDR3 region has the DNA TGTGCCAGCAGCTTAATCCAGGACGGGGAGCTGTTTTTT.